One sample yielded the 21 T cell receptor beta chains listed below, sequenced in a study of T cells in Graves' hyperthyroidism and ophthalmopathy. Amplified TCR beta CDR3 regions derived from RNA transcripts. HTBI primers were the set used in a first-round RT-PCR of the TCR CDR3. TCRdb re-called the multiplex PCR reads through MiXCR, storing one row per CDR3 protein. The profile covers about 200,000 distinct CDR3 sequences, with 17% appearing a single time and roughly 50% taken by the ten largest. The sequenced material came from blood. The receptors here all came from a woman aged 45-59 years with Graves' hyperthyroidism.

This clonotype was counted many times. This rearrangement joins TRBV11-3 to TRBJ1-6; a possible D gene is TRBD1 (5 bases). Trimming took off 6 bases at V and 9 bases at J, with 21 bases between the two ends. CDR1 and CDR2 (germline): SGHNT, YENEEA. CDR3 length: 16 amino acids. The CDR3 is CASSSGGGGIASPLHF. CDR3 coding DNA: TGTGCCAGCAGTTCCGGCGGCGGGGGTATTGCTTCACCCCTCCACTTT. The full variable domain, its missing parts supplied by reference TRBV11-3 and TRBJ1-6, is EAGVVQSPRYKIIEKKQPVAFWCNPISGHNTLYWYLQNLGQGPELLIRYENEEAVDDSQLPKDRFSAERLKGVDSTLKIQPAELGDSAVYLCASSSGGGGIASPLHFGNGTRLTVT.

This clonotype was detected ten times or more. The CDR3 loop is CAISEPGRAPDFYEQYF. DNA for the CDR3: TGTGCCATCAGTGAGCCTGGCAGGGCCCCCGACTTCTACGAGCAGTACTTC. The chain recombines TRBV10-3 with TRBJ2-7; the D gene is possibly TRBD1 (5 bases). CDR3 size: 17 residues. V shed 2 bases and J shed 3 bases, with 20 bases lying between them. Germline assignment: CDR1 ENHRY and CDR2 SYGVKD.

About this clonotype itself: Likely a read error: the CDR3 ends without its conserved phenylalanine or tryptophan. This chain links TRBV19 with TRBJ2-5; D is unresolved. The CDR3 is 14 amino acids. The germline V gene encodes CDR1 LNHDA and CDR2 SQIVND (reference sequence). Trimming stripped 2 bases from V and 5 bases from J, with 12 bases between. The CDR3 spells CASSIKGRWETQYL. The DNA for the CDR3 is TGTGCCAGTAGTATAAAGGGTCGTTGGGAGACCCAGTACCTC.

This clonotype has at least ten counts. Written as DNA, the CDR3 is TGTGCCAGCAGCCCTGGGACAGCCACAGATACGCAGTATTTT. Its translation: CASSPGTATDTQYF. This chain uses TRBV13 with TRBJ2-3; 7 bases align to TRBD1. Germline-derived CDR1 and CDR2 are PRHDT and FYEKMQ (reference sequence). Losses at the gene ends were 5 bases for V and 2 bases for J; bases not matched to a gene: 4. The CDR3 is made up of 14 amino acids.

The sample holds many counts of this clonotype. The chain couples TRBV13 to TRBJ1-6; TRBD1 is a possible D gene (6 bases). The CDR3 extends over 15 amino acids. CDR1 PRHDT and CDR2 FYEKMQ come from the germline V gene (reference sequence). V shed 0 bases and J shed 6 bases, with 9 bases lying between them. CDR3 coding DNA: TGTGCCAGCAGCTTAGGTCAGGGGCTTAATTCACCCCTCCACTTT. This translates into CASSLGQGLNSPLHF.

This clonotype was recorded many times. The chain couples TRBV9 to TRBJ2-7; D unresolved. The CDR3 is made up of 14 amino acids. Germline-derived CDR1 and CDR2 are SGDLS and YYNGEE. The V end was cut by 0 bases, the J end by 6 bases, with 13 bases between. CDR3 nucleotides: TGTGCCAGCAGCGTAGGACCGAGGTACGGCGAGCAGTACTTC. This encodes CASSVGPRYGEQYF.

This clonotype was counted at least ten times. This rearrangement joins TRBV7-2 to TRBJ2-7; D ambiguous. Germline V CDR1 and CDR2: SGHTA, FQGNSA. CDR3 size: 14 residues. Trimming stripped 7 bases from V and 3 bases from J, with 16 bases between. This chain's CDR3 is CASNPLVGNYEQYF. The CDR3 nucleotides read TGTGCCAGCAACCCACTGGTGGGTAACTACGAGCAGTACTTC.

This clonotype was counted at least ten times. The chain links TRBV3-1 to TRBJ2-3, with D perhaps matching TRBD2 (5 bases). This CDR3 has 13 residues. The V gene's germline CDR1 is LGHDT and CDR2 YNNKEL (reference sequence). The V gene lost 5 bases and the J gene lost 5 bases, with 11 bases spanning the gap. The CDR3 nucleotides read TGTGCCAGCAGCTACCGGGCGGGAGATACGCAGTATTTT. It yields the protein CASSYRAGDTQYF.

This clonotype was recorded many times. The chain has TRBV11-2 and TRBJ1-1; D unclear. The CDR3 is 12 amino acids. Germline CDR1 reads SGHAT; CDR2 reads FQNNGV. V lost 5 bases, J lost 8 bases, and 12 bases lay in between. As DNA, the CDR3 is TGTGCCAGCAGCCGGGCGGGCCCGGAAGCTTTCTTT. Residues: CASSRAGPEAFF.

This clonotype was detected only a few times. This rearrangement joins TRBV3-1 to TRBJ2-1; 14 bases align to TRBD2. The germline V gene has CDR1 LGHDT and CDR2 YNNKEL (reference sequence). V lost 2 bases, J lost 9 bases, and 12 bases stayed unmatched. The CDR3 is made up of 18 amino acids. The DNA for the CDR3 is TGTGCCAGCAGCCAATACGGGACTAGCGGGAGCGCAGGGGGTGAGCAGTTCTTC. It translates to CASSQYGTSGSAGGEQFF.

The chain uses TRBV5-4 and TRBJ1-5; D might be TRBD1 (5 bases). The CDR3 length is 14 residues. Trimming removed 0 bases at V and 11 bases at J, with 15 bases between. In germline, CDR1 is SGHNT, CDR2 YYREEE (reference sequence). This CDR3 is CASSLAQGVSAQHF. CDR3 nucleotide sequence: TGTGCCAGCAGCTTGGCCCAGGGAGTATCAGCCCAGCATTTT.

This clonotype was picked up a small number of times. This sequence joins TRBV24-1 and TRBJ2-1; 11 bases match TRBD2. The CDR3 totals 16 residues. Trimming at V came to 5 bases and at J to 6 bases, leaving 8 bases not matched to a gene. CDR1 is KGHDR, CDR2 SFDVKD, per germline. Written as DNA, the CDR3 is TGTGCCACCAGTGCCTTAACTAGCGGGAGAATCAATGAGCAGTTCTTC. Its translation: CATSALTSGRINEQFF.

This clonotype was detected many times. The rearrangement joins TRBV7-3 to TRBJ2-1, with 13 nucleotides matching TRBD2. The CDR3 has 17 residues. The V gene's germline CDR1 is SGHTA and CDR2 FQGTGA. Trimming cost V 5 bases and J 4 bases; bases outside gene matches: 8. CDR3 sequence: CASSNRTSGSWYNEQFF. The CDR3 DNA is TGTGCCAGCAGCAACCGGACTAGCGGGAGTTGGTACAATGAGCAGTTCTTC.

This clonotype was counted between two and nine times. The rearrangement joins TRBV18 to TRBJ2-2, with D possibly TRBD1 on 5 matching bases. CDR1 KGHSH and CDR2 LQKENI come from the germline V gene. With 2 bases removed from V and 3 bases from J, the gap between germline ends came to 13 bases. This CDR3 has 16 residues. This CDR3 reads CASSPGKGAYTGELFF. DNA of the CDR3: TGTGCCAGCTCACCAGGGAAAGGGGCCTACACCGGGGAGCTGTTTTTT.

This clonotype was seen at least ten times. Relative to the germline gene, one junction end is altered; a read error may explain this. The chain recombines TRBV20-1 with TRBJ1-2; no clear D. The CDR3 has 9 residues. CDR1 is DFQATT and CDR2 is SNEGSKA in the germline V gene (reference sequence). CDR3 region: CSAELQGPF. CDR3 in DNA: TGCAGTGCCGAATTACAAGGACCCTTC.

The chain joins TRBV20-1 to TRBJ1-6; D perhaps matches TRBD1 (5 bases). Per the germline V gene, CDR1 is DFQATT and CDR2 is SNEGSKA (reference sequence). Trimming took 3 bases from V and 8 from J, leaving 14 bases between them. This CDR3 contains 14 residues. The CDR3 nucleotides are TGCAGTGCTAGGCCTCCAGGGTCATATTCACCCCTCCACTTT. Amino acid sequence: CSARPPGSYSPLHF.

Of note for this clonotype: This may stem from a read error, because a much larger clone lies one nucleotide away. The V call is TRBV20-1, the J call TRBJ2-3, with D maybe TRBD1 (6 bases). Trimming left V 7 bases short and J 4 bases short, with 12 bases between. The CDR3 has 12 amino acids. The V gene's germline CDR1 is DFQATT and CDR2 SNEGSKA (reference sequence). CDR3: CSVMKGADTQYF. CDR3 nucleotides: TGCAGTGTTATGAAGGGGGCAGATACGCAGTATTTT.

This clonotype showed up just a few times. The chain carries TRBV20-1 and TRBJ2-3, with TRBD2 matching 10 bases. Germline trimming cut 6 bases from V and 2 bases from J; bases unmatched to any gene: 5. There are 14 residues in the CDR3. Germline V CDR1 and CDR2: DFQATT, SNEGSKA (reference sequence). Written as DNA, the CDR3 is TGCAGTGCATGGACTAGCGGAAACACAGATACGCAGTATTTT. Translated, it gives CSAWTSGNTDTQYF.

The chain couples TRBV5-1 to TRBJ2-3; 7 positions agree with TRBD2. Germline CDR1 and CDR2: SGHRS and YFSETQ. V dropped 3 bases and J dropped 5; count of bases not matched to a gene: 9. This CDR3 is built from 15 residues. The CDR3 spells CASSSGASGGDTQYF. The CDR3 bases are TGCGCCAGCAGCTCGGGTGCTAGCGGCGGAGATACGCAGTATTTT.

In this sample, this clonotype turned up many times. The chain is built from TRBV20-1 and TRBJ2-7, with 7 bases aligning to TRBD2. The trim removed 0 bases at V and 4 bases at J, leaving 15 bases unmatched. The germline V gene has CDR1 DFQATT and CDR2 SNEGSKA (reference sequence). The CDR3 length is 17 residues. The CDR3 bases are TGCAGTGCTAGAGATCATGGGCAGCGGGACTTGTCTTACGAGCAGTACTTC. The encoded protein is CSARDHGQRDLSYEQYF.

This clonotype was found once. A read error may account for a junction end that differs from germline. The chain uses TRBV6-6 and TRBJ2-7, with D tentatively TRBD1 (5 bases). Germline V lookup: CDR1 MNHNY, CDR2 SVGAGI (reference sequence). The length of the CDR3 is 16 residues. In nucleotides, the CDR3 is TGTACCAGCAGTTACTCCGGCCAGGGTTTAATTGGCGAGCAGTACTTC. Its protein product is CTSSYSGQGLIGEQYF.